The rows below give T cell receptor beta chains drawn from one sample of a study of blood T cell repertoires in COVID-19. Assay used: immunoSEQ multiplex PCR; TCRdb lists only in-frame clones, some missing. The sample carries 150,000 to 160,000 clones, more than 85% recorded once. Sequencing used peripheral blood. These receptors originate from a woman between 65 and 79 years old with acute or convalescent COVID-19. Both conserved end residues are part of each CDR3. D genes are given only for firm matches. Expanded clones are given a class, and other clones once, few, many or no size at all.

size	V	D	CDR3
NA	TRBV21-1	NA	CASSPSRGGNEQFF
NA	TRBV29-1	NA	CSVQSQGAGTEAFF
NA	TRBV18	TRBD2	CASSASVQTSHTGELFF
NA	TRBV6-2/TRBV6-3	NA	CASSYGGKGRQPQHF
NA	TRBV9	NA	CASSVEGYGYTF
NA	TRBV6-1	NA	CASSGMSGVYQETQYF
NA	TRBV6-4	NA	CASSIGDTTYNEQFF
NA	TRBV27	TRBD1	CASRTGSSYNSPLHF
NA	TRBV7-8	TRBD2	CASSPTSGGAPRTDTQYF
NA	TRBV4-3	TRBD2	CASSQEYSGGNTGELFF
NA	TRBV4-2	NA	CASSQDMGAWDTDTQYF
NA	TRBV7-2	TRBD1	CASSFAQGANQPQHF
NA	TRBV6-5	TRBD1	CASSLRQGATEAFF
few	TRBV15	NA	CATSRGNVMGHNEQFF
NA	TRBV6-7	TRBD1	CASSDKQGAFISYEQYF
once	TRBV7-9	TRBD1	CASSAIDRARDSPLHF
NA	TRBV6-7	TRBD1	CASSRHDFRQGTRWTGELFF
NA	TRBV5-1	NA	CASSLEAGVSPLHF
once	TRBV5-1	NA	CASSLSDTTQYF
NA	TRBV2	NA	CASSADRSTDTQYF
NA	TRBV18	TRBD1	CASSFGQAPNYGYTF
few	TRBV14	NA	CASSQVPRAGTGELFF
NA	TRBV24-1	NA	CATSESGTNYGYTF
once	TRBV29-1	TRBD1	CSARQGPGREETQYF
NA	TRBV5-1	NA	CASSLQGDSEAFF
NA	TRBV10-1	TRBD1	CASSRTGVPYEQYF
NA	TRBV19	TRBD1	CASSIGDRLQETQYF
NA	TRBV18	TRBD1	CASSPTSAGGGYGYTF
NA	TRBV2	TRBD1	CASSAGQGRSTEAFF
NA	TRBV15	NA	CATSRAKQETQYF
NA	TRBV6-1	NA	CASSEGGSWLNYGYTF
NA	TRBV6-5	TRBD1	CASNHAGQGDYGYTF
NA	TRBV6-6	NA	CASSYSRVGSVGELFF
NA	TRBV2	TRBD1	CASSEASGTGQTQYF
NA	TRBV27	NA	CASHAGSNEKLFF
NA	TRBV7-9	TRBD1	CASSQTGGVYEQYF
NA	TRBV7-9	TRBD1	CASSLQTGINYEQYF
NA	TRBV6-5	NA	CASSSGSGSSPLHF
NA	TRBV12-5	NA	CASGYDRNTEAFF
NA	TRBV10-3	NA	CAISRGEHIDTQYF
few	TRBV5-1	TRBD1	CASSRDTGGELGYTF
NA	TRBV7-8	NA	CASSSWSGETQYF
NA	TRBV11-2	TRBD2	CASSTRTSGADTQYF
NA	TRBV24-1	TRBD2	CATSLTSATTDTQYF